Listed below are T cell receptor beta chains from one sample, sequenced in a study of cytomegalovirus exposure and HLA in healthy donors. Profiled with immunoSEQ multiplex PCR; TCRdb holds only in-frame clones, not every one. The data show 100,000 to 150,000 clones, 60% to 80% seen once. The sample was PBMCs. The receptor source for this set is a male donor in good health and CMV-seronegative. The CDR3 runs from the conserved cysteine through the conserved F or W. D genes are given only for firm matches. Expanded clones get a size class; other rows say once, few or many, or leave the size out.

d_call,j_call,clone_size,v_call,cdr3_nt,cdr3_aa
TRBD1,TRBJ2-6,.,TRBV2,TGTGCCAGCAGACGGACAGGGGGAAGCTCTGGGGCCAACGTCCTGACTTTC,CASRRTGGSSGANVLTF
TRBD1,TRBJ2-1,.,TRBV7-6,TGTGCCAGCAGCTTACGAGGAACAGGGGGCGCCCTTTTCTCCTACAATGAGCAGTTCTTC,CASSLRGTGGALFSYNEQFF
.,TRBJ2-3,.,TRBV7-2,TGTGCCAGCAGCTTAGGTCCGGGATTTAGCACAGATACGCAGTATTTT,CASSLGPGFSTDTQYF
.,TRBJ2-3,.,TRBV7-2,TGTGCCAGCAGCTTACGTGGGCTAACCCCTAGCACAGATACGCAGTATTTT,CASSLRGLTPSTDTQYF
TRBD1,TRBJ2-7,.,TRBV2,TGTGCCAGCAGGGAAGGCACGACAGGGATCTACGAGCAGTACTTC,CASREGTTGIYEQYF
.,TRBJ2-1,once,TRBV18,TGTGCCAGCTCACACACTAGCAGGGGGGATGAGCAGTTCTTC,CASSHTSRGDEQFF
.,TRBJ2-7,few,TRBV7-8,TGTGCCAGCAGCTTAGCCTCGACAGGTCGATACGAGCAGTACTTC,CASSLASTGRYEQYF
TRBD1,TRBJ1-1,.,TRBV5-5,TGTGCCAGCAGCTTGGAACTGACAGGGGGCACTGAAGCTTTCTTT,CASSLELTGGTEAFF
.,TRBJ1-6,.,TRBV30,TGTGCCTGGAGCCTCTTGGGCCCAGCCCCCAATTCACCCCTCCACTTT,CAWSLLGPAPNSPLHF
.,TRBJ1-6,.,TRBV28,TGTGCCAGCAAGGGGTGGGGGGAGAGCTCCTATAATTCACCCCTCCACTTT,CASKGWGESSYNSPLHF
.,TRBJ1-2,.,TRBV25-1,TGTGCCAGCAGTCCAAGCGGCGGATCGATATATGGCTACACCTTC,CASSPSGGSIYGYTF
.,TRBJ2-7,.,TRBV7-9,TGTTCCAGCGAGTCGCAACTGAGATCTAAGCAGTACTTC,CSSESQLRSKQYF
.,TRBJ2-5,.,TRBV15,TGTGCCACCAGCAGCCGCATTGGGGGCAGAGAGACCCAGTACTTC,CATSSRIGGRETQYF
.,TRBJ2-5,few,TRBV7-7,TGTGCTAGCAGCTTGTCTAGCCCGAAAGGGCCAGAGACCCAGTACTTC,CASSLSSPKGPETQYF
TRBD2,TRBJ2-7,.,TRBV7-8,TGTGCCAGCAGCAATAGCGGGAGGGCCTACGAGCAGTACTTC,CASSNSGRAYEQYF
.,TRBJ1-1,few,TRBV20-1,TGCAGTGCCCCGTGGAACACTGAAGCTTTCTTT,CSAPWNTEAFF
TRBD2,TRBJ2-2,.,TRBV9,TGTGCCAGCACCTTAAATAGCGGGGGGACCGGGGAGCTGTTTTTT,CASTLNSGGTGELFF
.,TRBJ2-3,.,TRBV11-2,TGTGCCAGCAGCTCAACGACTAGATTCACAGATACGCAGTATTTT,CASSSTTRFTDTQYF
TRBD1,TRBJ1-1,.,TRBV5-6,TGTGCCAGCAGCTTAGACAGGGTTTGGACTGAAGCTTTCTTT,CASSLDRVWTEAFF
.,TRBJ1-1,.,TRBV14,TGTGCCAGCAGCTTATACATGAACACTGAAGCTTTCTTT,CASSLYMNTEAFF
TRBD2,TRBJ2-7,few,TRBV27,TGTGCCAGCAGGCCTCACGCGGGGGTTAGCTCCTACGAGCAGTACTTC,CASRPHAGVSSYEQYF
TRBD1,TRBJ2-1,.,TRBV6-1,TGTGCCAGCAGTGGCCGGGACAGGGTCAATGAGCAGTTCTTC,CASSGRDRVNEQFF
TRBD2,TRBJ2-4,few,TRBV7-9,TGTGCCAGCAGCTTTCAGCGGGGGGGCCTTATGGCCAAAAACATTCAGTACTTC,CASSFQRGGLMAKNIQYF
TRBD1,TRBJ1-5,few,TRBV19,TGTGCCAGTAGTGTGGAGGGGGCGGGCAATCAGCCCCAGCATTTT,CASSVEGAGNQPQHF
.,TRBJ2-7,.,TRBV18,TGTGCCAGCTCACCCCCCGCGCCTGGTAATTACGAGCAGTACTTC,CASSPPAPGNYEQYF
TRBD2,TRBJ2-1,.,TRBV28,TGTGCCAGCAGTTCCCTGGGGGGGACTAGCGGGAGGAAAGGTGAGCAGTTCTTC,CASSSLGGTSGRKGEQFF
.,TRBJ2-7,once,TRBV30,TGTGCCTGGAGTCCCGGGACATACGAGCAGTACTTC,CAWSPGTYEQYF
.,TRBJ2-2,.,TRBV28,TGTGCCAGCAGTTCGATCGGTATCGGGGAGCTGTTTTTT,CASSSIGIGELFF